The 21 T cell receptor beta chains in this list originate from one sample, sequenced in a study of T cell responses to AZD1222 COVID-19 vaccine. Produced via immunoSEQ multiplex PCR; TCRdb's table is partial and in-frame only. Of tens of thousands of clones in the sample, more than 75% are singletons; the top ten hold less than 25%. Sequenced here: peripheral blood, sampled on day 0 of AZD1222 vaccination. The receptors were gathered from an adult in good health.

The chain couples TRBV24-1 to TRBJ2-1; 7 bases match TRBD1. The ends lost 4 bases at V and 4 bases at J; junction bases unmatched: 12. Germline values: CDR1 KGHDR, CDR2 SFDVKD. The CDR3 length is 17 residues. This CDR3 is CATSDPRTGSTYNEQFF. The DNA of the CDR3 is TGTGCCACCAGTGACCCACGGACAGGCAGCACTTACAATGAGCAGTTCTTC.

The V and J genes are TRBV2 and TRBJ2-1; D remains unclear. The CDR3 is made up of 14 amino acids. Trimming removed 4 bases from V and 1 base from J, with 8 bases in between. The V gene's germline CDR1 is SNHLY and CDR2 FYNNEI. The CDR3 is CASSGDGSYNEQFF. In nucleotides, the CDR3 is TGTGCCAGCAGTGGCGATGGTTCCTACAATGAGCAGTTCTTC. Combining the CDR3 with reference TRBV2 and TRBJ2-1 gives the whole variable domain EPEVTQTPSHQVTQMGQEVILRCVPISNHLYFYWYRQILGQKVEFLVSFYNNEISEKSEIFDDQFSVERPDGSNFTLKIRSTKLEDSAMYFCASSGDGSYNEQFFGPGTRLTVL.

The gene calls are TRBV7-2 and TRBJ2-5, with a possible D match to TRBD2 (6 bases). Germline V gene data show CDR1 as SGHTA and CDR2 as FQGNSA. The CDR3 spans 15 residues. Deletions cut 4 bases from V and 3 bases from J, with 15 bases between. The CDR3 sequence is CASSSRLVGKETQYF. The CDR3 DNA sequence: TGTGCCAGCAGCTCTAGACTAGTCGGAAAAGAGACCCAGTACTTC.

The sample holds many counts of this clone. V gene TRBV12-3 or TRBV12-4 combines with J gene TRBJ2-7; D not certain. The CDR3 covers 11 residues. Trimming took 8 bases from V and 3 from J, leaving 8 bases between them. Here the CDR3 DNA reads TGTGCCAGCTGTAACAGCTACGAGCAGTACTTC. Protein: CASCNSYEQYF.

This clone was detected once. V gene TRBV12-3 or TRBV12-4 combines with J gene TRBJ2-1; no firm D call. Trimming removed 3 bases at V and 10 bases at J, with 13 bases between. The CDR3 totals 13 residues. CDR3 amino acids: CASSFFPVREQFF. CDR3 coding DNA: TGTGCCAGCAGTTTTTTCCCGGTTCGAGAGCAGTTCTTC.

J is TRBJ1-2 and V is TRBV19; 11 bases fit TRBD1. Germline V gene data show CDR1 as LNHDA and CDR2 as SQIVND (reference sequence). J lost 8 bases, V lost 7 bases, and 9 bases had no gene match. The CDR3 has 14 amino acids. CDR3 sequence (DNA): TGTGCCAGTACTCCTGGGACAGGGGGTATCGGCTACACCTTC. The encoded protein is CASTPGTGGIGYTF.

The chain couples TRBV5-1 to TRBJ1-1, with no clear D. The CDR3 covers 14 residues. The germline V gene encodes CDR1 SGHRS and CDR2 YFSETQ. The V gene lost 0 bases and the J gene lost 0 bases, with 6 bases spanning the gap. CDR3 region: CASSLVGLNTEAFF. The CDR3 DNA follows: TGCGCCAGCAGCTTGGTCGGACTGAACACTGAAGCTTTCTTT.

CDR3 in amino acids: CASSPQGAQGSSNYGYTF. The CDR3 nucleotides read TGTGCCAGCAGCCCACAGGGGGCGCAAGGATCGTCCAACTATGGCTACACCTTC. V and J are TRBV7-8 and TRBJ1-2; TRBD1 matches at 9 bases. V trimming: 5 bases; J trimming: 2 bases; junction bases outside the gene matches: 15. Germline V gene data show CDR1 as SGHVS and CDR2 as FQNEAQ. This CDR3 comprises 18 residues.

The chain links TRBV20-1 to TRBJ2-2, with D possibly matching TRBD2 (5 bases). V lost 3 bases, J lost 3 bases, and 11 bases lay in between. CDR1 is DFQATT and CDR2 is SNEGSKA in the germline V gene (reference sequence). This CDR3 has 14 residues. CDR3 coding DNA: TGCAGTGCTAGTAGAGGGAGTGACACCGGGGAGCTGTTTTTT. Encoded protein: CSASRGSDTGELFF.

V usage is TRBV6-5 and J usage is TRBJ1-2; perhaps TRBD1 as D (6 bases). The CDR3 has 14 residues. V was shortened by 6 bases and J by 2 bases, with 13 bases between the two germline ends. Germline V gene sequence: CDR1 MNHEY, CDR2 SVGAGI. The CDR3 nucleotides are TGTGCCAGCAGAAGGGGGGAGAACAACTATGGCTACACCTTC. Its protein is CASRRGENNYGYTF.

This clone was seen only a few times. The chain employs TRBV19 and TRBJ2-7; TRBD1 is a possible D gene (5 bases). The germline CDR1 and CDR2 sequences are LNHDA and SQIVND (reference sequence). This CDR3 is built from 13 residues. V shed 6 bases and J shed 3 bases, with 12 bases lying between them. The CDR3 nucleotides read TGTGCCAGTAGGGGATCAGACAGCTACGAGCAGTACTTC. This sequence encodes CASRGSDSYEQYF.

The chain recombines TRBV3-1 (or the pseudogene TRBV3-2) with TRBJ2-7; the D is unclear. Trimming cost V 0 bases and J 1 base, with 7 bases left between them. The CDR3 covers 14 residues. Germline loops: CDR1 LGHDT, CDR2 YNNKEL (reference sequence). This CDR3 reads CASSQEEWSYEQYF. Here the CDR3 DNA reads TGTGCCAGCAGCCAAGAGGAGTGGTCCTACGAGCAGTACTTC.

CDR3 loop: CASRSSGTGGHEQYF. CDR3 DNA sequence: TGTGCCAGCAGATCCTCGGGGACAGGGGGCCACGAGCAGTACTTC. The rearrangement links TRBV6-5 to TRBJ2-7; 12 positions agree with TRBD1. Losses at the gene ends were 6 bases for V and 5 bases for J; bases not matched to a gene: 8. The CDR3 runs 15 residues. Germline V lookup: CDR1 MNHEY, CDR2 SVGAGI.

The V and J genes are TRBV28 and TRBJ1-4; TRBD1 matches 7 bases. With 5 bases clipped from V and 3 bases from J, the junction kept 9 bases outside the gene matches. The CDR3 is 16 residues long. Germline V gene sequence: CDR1 MDHEN, CDR2 SYDVKM. The CDR3 loop reads CASSLDRVGANEKLFF. The CDR3 region has the DNA TGTGCCAGCAGTCTTGACAGGGTCGGAGCTAATGAAAAACTGTTTTTT.

In its sample, this clone was seen once. V is TRBV27 and J is TRBJ2-3, with D maybe TRBD1 (6 bases). This CDR3 has 13 amino acids. Trimming took 4 bases from V and 11 from J, leaving 16 bases between them. Germline CDR1 MNHEY, CDR2 SMNVEV (reference sequence). The CDR3 nucleotides read TGTGCCAGCAGTTCCGATCCCGGACAGAAGCAGTATTTT. Protein product: CASSSDPGQKQYF.

This clone was observed a few times. V and J are TRBV24-1 and TRBJ1-2; maybe TRBD1 (6 bases). CDR1 is KGHDR and CDR2 is SFDVKD in the germline V gene. Trimming left V 4 bases short and J 4 bases short, with 12 bases between. The CDR3 covers 14 residues. CDR3 in DNA: TGTGCCACCAGTGACGCGGACAGCCCCTATGGCTACACCTTC. Residues: CATSDADSPYGYTF.

This chain connects TRBV13 to TRBJ2-1; D gene unclear. The germline CDR1 and CDR2 sequences are PRHDT and FYEKMQ (reference sequence). The V end was cut by 1 base, the J end by 10 bases, with 14 bases between. The CDR3 runs to 14 residues. CDR3 in amino acids: CASSLARTHGEQFF. CDR3 in DNA: TGTGCCAGCAGCTTAGCCCGGACGCATGGAGAGCAGTTCTTC.

This chain connects TRBV28 to TRBJ1-1; possible D gene TRBD1, 5 bases. Trimming left V 6 bases short and J 1 base short, with 9 bases between. The CDR3 runs 13 residues. Germline V gene data show CDR1 as MDHEN and CDR2 as SYDVKM. In nucleotides, the CDR3 is TGTGCCAGCAGATCCACAGGGAACACTGAAGCTTTCTTT. Amino acid sequence: CASRSTGNTEAFF.

This clone was seen just once. The rearrangement uses TRBV30 and TRBJ2-7; 8 bases align to TRBD2. V lost 7 bases to trimming and J lost 4 bases; unmatched junction nucleotides: 9. In germline, CDR1 is GTSNPN, CDR2 SVGIG (reference sequence). This CDR3 comprises 13 residues. This chain's CDR3 is CAFREGHRYEQYF. CDR3 bases: TGTGCCTTTCGGGAGGGGCACAGGTACGAGCAGTACTTC. Complete variable domain (other parts from reference TRBV30 and TRBJ2-7): SQTIHQWPATLVQPVGSPLSLECTVEGTSNPNLYWYRQAAGRGLQLLFYSVGIGQISSEVPQNLSASRPQDRQFILSSKKLLLSDSGFYLCAFREGHRYEQYFGPGTRLTVT.

CDR3 sequence: CASQIGNTEAFF. In nucleotides, the CDR3 is TGTGCCAGTCAAATAGGTAACACTGAAGCTTTCTTT. The chain employs TRBV19 and TRBJ1-1; no clear D. Trimming stripped 8 bases from V and 2 bases from J, with 9 bases between. Germline V gene data show CDR1 as LNHDA and CDR2 as SQIVND (reference sequence). This CDR3 comprises 12 residues.

This chain joins TRBV2 and TRBJ2-1, with a weak D call TRBD2 (5 bases). V shed 8 bases and J shed 0 bases, with 23 bases lying between them. CDR3 length: 18 amino acids. The V gene's germline CDR1 is SNHLY and CDR2 FYNNEI. The CDR3 is CASSRDSDLMGSYNEQFF. CDR3 sequence (DNA): TGTGCCAGCTCCCGGGATTCTGATCTGATGGGCTCCTACAATGAGCAGTTCTTC.